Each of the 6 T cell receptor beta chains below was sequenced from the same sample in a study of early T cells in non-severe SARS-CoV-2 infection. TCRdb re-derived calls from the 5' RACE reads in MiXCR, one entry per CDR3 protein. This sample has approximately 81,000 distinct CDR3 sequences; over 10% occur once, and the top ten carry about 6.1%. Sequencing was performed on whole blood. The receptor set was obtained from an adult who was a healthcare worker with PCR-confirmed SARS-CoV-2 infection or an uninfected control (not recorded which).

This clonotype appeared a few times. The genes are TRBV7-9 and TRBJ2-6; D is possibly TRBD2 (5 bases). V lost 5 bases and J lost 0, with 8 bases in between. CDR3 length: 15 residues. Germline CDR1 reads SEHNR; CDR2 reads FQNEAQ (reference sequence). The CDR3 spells CASSKGGSGANVLTF. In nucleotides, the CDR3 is TGTGCCAGCAGCAAAGGAGGCTCTGGGGCCAACGTCCTGACTTTC.

For the CDR3, the DNA is TGTGCCACCAGCGGACAAAAGTACAATGAGCAGTTCTTC. Translation gives CATSGQKYNEQFF. This sequence joins TRBV15 and TRBJ2-1; tentatively, D is TRBD1 (5 bases). Germline V CDR1 and CDR2: LNHNV, YYDKDF (reference sequence). V was cut by 5 bases and J by 4 bases, with 9 bases left in between. CDR3 length equals 13 residues.

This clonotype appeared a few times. The CDR3 region is CSARSRWGTDTQYF. The CDR3 DNA is TGCAGTGCTAGATCCCGGTGGGGCACAGATACGCAGTATTTT. V usage is TRBV20-1 and J usage is TRBJ2-3; D uncertain. The germline V gene has CDR1 DFQATT and CDR2 SNEGSKA (reference sequence). The CDR3 sequence is 14 residues long. Trimming pared 2 bases from V and 1 base from J, leaving 10 bases between.

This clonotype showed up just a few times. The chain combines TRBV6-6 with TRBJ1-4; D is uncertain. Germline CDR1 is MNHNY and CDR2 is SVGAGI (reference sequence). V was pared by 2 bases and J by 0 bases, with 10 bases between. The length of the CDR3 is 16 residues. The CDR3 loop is CASSYTPWATNEKLFF. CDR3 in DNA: TGTGCCAGCAGTTACACCCCGTGGGCAACTAATGAAAAACTGTTTTTT.

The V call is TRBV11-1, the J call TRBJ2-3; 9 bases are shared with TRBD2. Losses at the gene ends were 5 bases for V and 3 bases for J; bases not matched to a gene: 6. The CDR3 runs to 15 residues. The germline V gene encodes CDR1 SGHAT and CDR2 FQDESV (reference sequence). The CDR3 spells CASSVSGSKTDTQYF. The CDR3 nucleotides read TGTGCCAGCAGCGTTAGCGGGAGTAAGACAGATACGCAGTATTTT.

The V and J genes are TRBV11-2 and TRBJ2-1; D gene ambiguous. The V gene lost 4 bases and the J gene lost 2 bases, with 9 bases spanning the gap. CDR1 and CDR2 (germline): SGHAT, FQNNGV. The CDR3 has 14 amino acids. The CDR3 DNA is TGTGCCAGCAGCTCCTATGACCCCTACAATGAGCAGTTCTTC. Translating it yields CASSSYDPYNEQFF.